This TCR beta chain is drawn from a study of cytomegalovirus exposure and HLA in healthy donors. Vbeta (60) and Jbeta (13) primers were used in the PCR. Sequencing was performed with immunoSEQ multiplex PCR; in TCRdb, only in-frame clones are kept and a portion is missing. The sample consists of almost 70,000 clones, more than 60% of them appearing once. Germline V lookup: CDR1 SGHNT, CDR2 YENEEA. The V gene lost 5 bases and the J gene lost 1 base, with 8 bases spanning the gap. CDR3 length: 13 residues. This chain links TRBV11-3 with TRBJ2-5; the D is unclear. Sequenced input: PBMCs. The origin of this receptor is a male donor in good health and CMV-seropositive. For the CDR3, the DNA is TGTGCCAGCAGCCGAGTTGTCCAAGAGACCCAGTACTTC. Translating it yields CASSRVVQETQYF.